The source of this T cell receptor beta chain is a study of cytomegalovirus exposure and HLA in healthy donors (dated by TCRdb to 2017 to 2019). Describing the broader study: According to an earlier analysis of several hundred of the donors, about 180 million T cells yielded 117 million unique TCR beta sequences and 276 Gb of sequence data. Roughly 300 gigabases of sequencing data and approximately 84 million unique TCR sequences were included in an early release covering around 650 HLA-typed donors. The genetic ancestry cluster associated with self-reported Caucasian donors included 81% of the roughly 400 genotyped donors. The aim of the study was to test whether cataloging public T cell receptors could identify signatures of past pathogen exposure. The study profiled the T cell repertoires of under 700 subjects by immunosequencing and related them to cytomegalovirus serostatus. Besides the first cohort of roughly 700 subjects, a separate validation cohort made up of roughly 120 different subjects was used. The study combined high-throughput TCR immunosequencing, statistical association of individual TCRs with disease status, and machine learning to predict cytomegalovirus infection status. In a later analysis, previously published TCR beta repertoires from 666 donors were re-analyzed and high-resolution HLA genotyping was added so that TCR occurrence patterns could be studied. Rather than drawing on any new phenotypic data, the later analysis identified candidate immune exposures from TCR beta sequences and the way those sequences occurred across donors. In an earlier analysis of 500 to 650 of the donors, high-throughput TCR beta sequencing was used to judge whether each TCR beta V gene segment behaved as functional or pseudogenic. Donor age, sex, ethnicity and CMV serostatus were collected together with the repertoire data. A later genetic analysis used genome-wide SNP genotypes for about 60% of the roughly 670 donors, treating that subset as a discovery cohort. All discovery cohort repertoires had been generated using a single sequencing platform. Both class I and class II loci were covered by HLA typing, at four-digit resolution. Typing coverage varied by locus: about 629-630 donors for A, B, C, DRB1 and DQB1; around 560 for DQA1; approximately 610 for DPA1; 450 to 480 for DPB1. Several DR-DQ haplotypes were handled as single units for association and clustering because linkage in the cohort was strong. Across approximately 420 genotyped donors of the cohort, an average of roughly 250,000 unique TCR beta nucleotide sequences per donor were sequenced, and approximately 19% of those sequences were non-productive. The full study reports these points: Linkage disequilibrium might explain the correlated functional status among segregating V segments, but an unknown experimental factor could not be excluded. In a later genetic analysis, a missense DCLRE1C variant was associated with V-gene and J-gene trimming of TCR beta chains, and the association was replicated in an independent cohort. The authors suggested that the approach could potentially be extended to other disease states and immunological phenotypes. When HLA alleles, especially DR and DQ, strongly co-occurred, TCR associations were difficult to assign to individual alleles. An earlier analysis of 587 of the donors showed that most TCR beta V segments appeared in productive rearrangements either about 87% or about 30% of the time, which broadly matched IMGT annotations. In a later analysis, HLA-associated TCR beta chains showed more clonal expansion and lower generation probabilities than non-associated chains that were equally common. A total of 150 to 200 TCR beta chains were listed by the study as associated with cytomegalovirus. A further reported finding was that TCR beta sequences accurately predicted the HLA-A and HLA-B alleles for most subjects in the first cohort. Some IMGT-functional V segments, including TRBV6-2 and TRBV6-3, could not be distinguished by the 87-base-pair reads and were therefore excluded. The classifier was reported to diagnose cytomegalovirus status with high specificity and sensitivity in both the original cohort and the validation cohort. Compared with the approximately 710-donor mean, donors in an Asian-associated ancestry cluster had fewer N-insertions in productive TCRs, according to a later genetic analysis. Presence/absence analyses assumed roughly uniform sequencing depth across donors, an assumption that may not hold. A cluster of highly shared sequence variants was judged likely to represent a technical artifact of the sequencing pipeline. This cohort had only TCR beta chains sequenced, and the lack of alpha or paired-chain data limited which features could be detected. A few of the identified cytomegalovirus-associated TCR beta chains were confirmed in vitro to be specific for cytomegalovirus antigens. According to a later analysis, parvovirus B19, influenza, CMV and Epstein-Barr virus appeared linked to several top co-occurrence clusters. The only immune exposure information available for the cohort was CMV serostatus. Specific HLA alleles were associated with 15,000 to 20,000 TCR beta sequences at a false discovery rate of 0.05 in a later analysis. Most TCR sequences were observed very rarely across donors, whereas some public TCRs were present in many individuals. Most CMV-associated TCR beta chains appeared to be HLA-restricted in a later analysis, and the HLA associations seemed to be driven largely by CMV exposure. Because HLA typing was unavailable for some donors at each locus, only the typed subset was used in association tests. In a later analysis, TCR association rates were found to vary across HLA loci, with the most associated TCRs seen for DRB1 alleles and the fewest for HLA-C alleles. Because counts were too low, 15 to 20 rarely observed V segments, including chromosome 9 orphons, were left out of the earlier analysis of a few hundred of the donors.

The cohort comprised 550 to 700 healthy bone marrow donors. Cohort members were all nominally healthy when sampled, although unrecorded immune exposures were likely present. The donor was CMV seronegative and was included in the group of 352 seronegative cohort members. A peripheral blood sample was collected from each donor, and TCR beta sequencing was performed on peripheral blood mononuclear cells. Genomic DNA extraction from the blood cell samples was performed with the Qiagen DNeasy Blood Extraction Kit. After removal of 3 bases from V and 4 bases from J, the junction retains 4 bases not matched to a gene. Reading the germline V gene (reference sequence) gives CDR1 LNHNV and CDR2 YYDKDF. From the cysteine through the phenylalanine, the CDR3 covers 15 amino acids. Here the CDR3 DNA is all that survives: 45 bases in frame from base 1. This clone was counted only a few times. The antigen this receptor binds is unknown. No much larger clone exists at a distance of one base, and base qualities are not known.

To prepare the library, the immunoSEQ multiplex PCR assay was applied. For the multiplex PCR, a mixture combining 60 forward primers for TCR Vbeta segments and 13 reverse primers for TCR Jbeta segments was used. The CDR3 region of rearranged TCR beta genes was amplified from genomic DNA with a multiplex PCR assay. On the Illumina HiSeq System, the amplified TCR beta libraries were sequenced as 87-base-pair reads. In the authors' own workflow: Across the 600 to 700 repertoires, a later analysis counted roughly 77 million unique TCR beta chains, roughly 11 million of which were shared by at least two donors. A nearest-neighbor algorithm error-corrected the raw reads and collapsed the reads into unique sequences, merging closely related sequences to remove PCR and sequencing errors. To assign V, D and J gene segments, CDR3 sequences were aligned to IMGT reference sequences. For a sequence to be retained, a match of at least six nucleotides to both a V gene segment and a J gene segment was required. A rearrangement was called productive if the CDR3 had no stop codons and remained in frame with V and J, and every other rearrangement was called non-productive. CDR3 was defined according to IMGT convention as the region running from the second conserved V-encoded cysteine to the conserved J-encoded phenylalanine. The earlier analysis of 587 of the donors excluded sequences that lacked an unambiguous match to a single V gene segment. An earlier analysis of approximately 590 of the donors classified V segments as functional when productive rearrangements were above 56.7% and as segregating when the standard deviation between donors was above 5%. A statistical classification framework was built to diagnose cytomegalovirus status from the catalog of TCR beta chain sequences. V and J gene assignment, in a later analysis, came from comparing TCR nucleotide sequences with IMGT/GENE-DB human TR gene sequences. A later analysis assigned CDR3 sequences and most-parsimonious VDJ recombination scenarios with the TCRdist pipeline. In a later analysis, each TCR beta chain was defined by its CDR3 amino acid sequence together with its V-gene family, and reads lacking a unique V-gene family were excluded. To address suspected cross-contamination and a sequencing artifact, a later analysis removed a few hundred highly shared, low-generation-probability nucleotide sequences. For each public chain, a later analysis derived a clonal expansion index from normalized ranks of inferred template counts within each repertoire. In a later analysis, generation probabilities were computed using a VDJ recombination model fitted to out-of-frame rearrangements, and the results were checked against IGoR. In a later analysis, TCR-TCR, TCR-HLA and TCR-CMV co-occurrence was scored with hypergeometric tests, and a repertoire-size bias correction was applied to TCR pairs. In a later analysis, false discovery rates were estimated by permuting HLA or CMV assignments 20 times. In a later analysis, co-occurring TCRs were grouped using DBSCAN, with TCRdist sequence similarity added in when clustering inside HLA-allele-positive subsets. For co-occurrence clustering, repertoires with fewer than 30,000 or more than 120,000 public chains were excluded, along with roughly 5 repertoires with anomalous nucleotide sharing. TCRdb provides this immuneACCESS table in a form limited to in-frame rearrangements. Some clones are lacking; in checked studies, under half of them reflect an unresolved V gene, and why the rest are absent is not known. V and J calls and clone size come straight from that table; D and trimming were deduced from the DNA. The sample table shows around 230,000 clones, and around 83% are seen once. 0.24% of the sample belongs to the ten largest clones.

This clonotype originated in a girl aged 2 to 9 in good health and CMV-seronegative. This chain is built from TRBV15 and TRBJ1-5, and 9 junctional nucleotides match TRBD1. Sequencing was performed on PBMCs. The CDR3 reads CATSSWTGENQPQHF. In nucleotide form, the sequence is TGTGCCACCAGCAGCTGGACAGGGGAAAATCAGCCCCAGCATTTT.